This TCR beta chain was recovered during a study of cytotoxic CD8 clonotypes in ibrutinib-treated CLL. Unmatched junction bases numbered 6, after V lost 2 bases and J lost 0 bases. CDR3 length: 18 amino acids. Germline CDR1 reads SGHRS; CDR2 reads YFSETQ. TCRdb's copy holds only in-frame clones and misses some; the assay was immunoSEQ multiplex PCR. The repertoire includes roughly 50,000 clones, about three fifths of them detected once, and around a quarter sits in the top ten. Findings of the study overall: Relative to age-matched healthy donors, clonality at baseline was higher, and it tracked circulating CD8+ T-cell counts.

Turning to this clone: As yet, its antigen is unknown.

This TCR derives from a human donor with chronic lymphocytic leukemia. The sequencing here drew on PBMCs, taken after 24 months of ibrutinib treatment. The rearrangement links TRBV5-1 to TRBJ2-6; TRBD1 agrees at 9 bases. This CDR3 reads CASSFSTGGISGANVLTF. DNA for the CDR3: TGCGCCAGCAGCTTCTCGACAGGGGGGATCTCTGGGGCCAACGTCCTGACTTTC. Filled out from reference TRBV5-1 and TRBJ2-6, the complete variable domain reads KAGVTQTPRYLIKTRGQQVTLSCSPISGHRSVSWYQQTPGQGLQFLFEYFSETQRNKGNFPGRFSGRQFSNSRSEMNVSTLELGDSALYLCASSFSTGGISGANVLTFGAGSRLTVL.